Listed below are T cell receptor beta chains from one sample, sequenced in a study of T cells in Graves' hyperthyroidism and ophthalmopathy. Using its own MiXCR run on the multiplex PCR reads, TCRdb lists one record per CDR3 protein. This sample has around 600,000 distinct CDR3 sequences, with roughly 14% found just once. The sample consisted of blood. These receptors were taken from a woman aged 45-59 years with Graves' ophthalmopathy. The CDR3 runs from the conserved cysteine through the conserved F or W. A D gene is named only where the DNA matches it firmly. Not all rows give a size; the values are once, few, many and, for expanded clones, a class.

j_call,clone_size,d_call,v_call,cdr3_aa,cdr3_nt
TRBJ1-1,.,.,TRBV6-1,CAIKIRSTNTEAFF,TGTGCCATTAAGATCAGGTCAACGAACACTGAAGCTTTCTTT
TRBJ2-1,.,.,TRBV29-1,CSVEYSRRDLNLNEQFF,TGCAGCGTTGAATACTCCCGGCGGGACTTAAACCTCAATGAGCAGTTCTTC
TRBJ1-5,many,TRBD1,TRBV6-2/TRBV6-3,CASSRTAGTGLFSNQPQHF,TGTGCCAGCAGTCGTACCGCCGGGACAGGTCTTTTCAGCAATCAGCCCCAGCATTTT
TRBJ2-2,few,.,TRBV7-9,CASSYRVEGVDTGELFF,TGTGCCAGCAGCTACCGGGTTGAGGGGGTGGACACCGGGGAGCTGTTTTTT
TRBJ2-2,.,TRBD1,TRBV27,CASGFLYRGRLSGELFF,TGTGCCAGCGGATTCCTATACAGGGGGCGCTTATCCGGGGAGCTGTTTTTT
TRBJ2-1,many,TRBD1,TRBV10-3,CAISDGQGLNEQFF,TGTGCCATCAGCGACGGACAGGGTTTGAATGAGCAGTTCTTC
TRBJ2-5,many,.,TRBV20-1,CSAREATGDQETQYF,TGCAGTGCTAGAGAGGCTACAGGAGACCAAGAGACCCAGTACTTC
TRBJ2-3,many,.,TRBV29-1,CSPVGVGTDTQYF,TGCAGCCCTGTAGGAGTCGGCACAGATACGCAGTATTTT
TRBJ2-7,.,TRBD2,TRBV7-3,CASSFLAGGFHEQYF,TGTGCCAGCAGCTTTCTAGCGGGAGGGTTCCACGAGCAGTACTTC
TRBJ1-5,few,.,TRBV29-1,CSVVAGHSNQPQHF,TGCAGCGTTGTGGCAGGCCATAGCAATCAGCCCCAGCATTTT
TRBJ2-7,many,TRBD2,TRBV5-1,CASSLSGTSRYEQYF,TGCGCCAGCAGCTTGTCCGGGACTAGTAGGTACGAGCAGTACTTC
TRBJ2-7,.,TRBD2,TRBV5-1,CASSLELAGTYEQYF,TGCGCCAGCAGCTTGGAGCTAGCGGGAACCTACGAGCAGTACTTC
TRBJ2-1,many,TRBD2,TRBV11-3,CASSLVTSGTAEQFF,TGTGCCAGCAGCTTAGTAACTAGCGGGACCGCTGAGCAGTTCTTC
TRBJ1-1,many,.,TRBV5-1,CASSSVQSNTEAFF,TGCGCCAGCAGCTCCGTCCAATCGAACACTGAAGCTTTCTTT
TRBJ1-1,many,TRBD1,TRBV30,CAGQGGLATEAFF,TGTGCCGGACAGGGTGGGTTGGCCACTGAAGCTTTCTTT
TRBJ1-2,many,.,TRBV20-1,CSARVPRGYGYTF,TGCAGTGCTAGGGTCCCCAGGGGCTATGGCTACACCTTC
TRBJ2-3,few,.,TRBV19,CASSYRGNTDTQYF,TGTGCCAGTAGTTACCGTGGGAACACAGATACGCAGTATTTT
TRBJ1-2,few,TRBD1,TRBV28,CASRMQTGGNDGYTF,TGTGCCAGCAGGATGCAGACAGGGGGCAACGATGGCTACACCTTC
TRBJ2-7,many,.,TRBV6-1,CASIPGPSFHEQYF,TGTGCCAGCATCCCCGGGCCATCCTTCCACGAGCAGTACTTC
TRBJ2-2,few,.,TRBV28,CASNTLGELFF,TGTGCCAGCAACACCCTAGGGGAGCTGTTTTTT
TRBJ2-1,many,TRBD2,TRBV28,CASSPVRTSGRGDEQFF,TGTGCCAGCAGTCCAGTAAGGACTAGCGGGAGAGGGGATGAGCAGTTCTTC
TRBJ1-4,.,.,TRBV7-9,CASSPSLGVTNEKLFF,TGTGCCAGCAGCCCCTCCTTAGGGGTAACTAATGAAAAACTGTTTTTT
TRBJ2-7,many,TRBD2,TRBV3-1,CASSQEAGRVEQYF,TGTGCCAGCAGCCAAGAAGCGGGGAGGGTCGAGCAGTACTTC
TRBJ1-2,many,TRBD1,TRBV28,CASRSGGVGYGYTF,TGTGCCAGCAGATCAGGGGGCGTGGGGTATGGCTACACCTTC
TRBJ2-7,few,TRBD2,TRBV6-2/TRBV6-3,CASREGGYEQYF,TGTGCCAGCCGGGAGGGGGGTTACGAGCAGTACTTC
TRBJ2-7,few,TRBD1,TRBV20-1,CSTTGTVSYEQYF,TGCAGTACTACCGGGACAGTATCCTACGAGCAGTACTTC
TRBJ2-1,.,TRBD2,TRBV20-1,CSASWLAGYNEQFF,TGCAGTGCTAGTTGGCTAGCGGGCTACAATGAGCAGTTCTTC
TRBJ2-1,.,.,TRBV24-1,CATRAHQDAVAGSDEQFF,TGTGCCACCAGAGCCCATCAGGACGCGGTCGCGGGTAGCGATGAGCAGTTCTTC
TRBJ1-1,many,.,TRBV28,CASEGRIKFKTEAFF,TGTGCCTCAGAGGGAAGGATAAAATTTAAAACTGAAGCTTTCTTT